Here is one T cell receptor (beta chain) with its context. This sample is part of a study of blood T cells in healthy people across ages. The CDR3 consists of 10 residues. In germline, CDR1 is SNHLY, CDR2 FYNNEI. With 4 bases removed from V and 13 bases from J, the gap between germline ends came to 8 bases. Alongside a J-beta primer mix, a sample-barcoded 5' primer served in a second PCR lasting 7 to 11 cycles. TCRdb recomputed calls from the 5' RACE reads with MiXCR, one row per CDR3 protein. This table holds roughly 1.9 million distinct CDR3 sequences, roughly two fifths found once. The specimen sequenced was blood. This TCR was sampled from a human donor in good health. The chain recombines TRBV2 with TRBJ2-1; D remains ambiguous. The CDR3 DNA is TGTGCCAGCAGTGTAGTAGATCAGTTCTTC. Translating gives CASSVVDQFF. The variable domain in full, completed from reference TRBV2 and TRBJ2-1, reads EPEVTQTPSHQVTQMGQEVILRCVPISNHLYFYWYRQILGQKVEFLVSFYNNEISEKSEIFDDQFSVERPDGSNFTLKIRSTKLEDSAMYFCASSVVDQFFGPGTRLTVL.